These 7 T cell receptor beta chains share one sample of origin, sequenced in a study of T-cell memory formation after mild COVID-19. TCRdb recomputed calls from the 5' RACE reads with MiXCR, one row per CDR3 protein. The table includes 250,000 or so distinct CDR3 sequences, 7.5% to 10% detected once. Material: PBMCs or a T cell subset sorted from them (not recorded which). These receptors all stem from a man aged 18 to 30 who had mild COVID-19 (a few samples of this study predate the infection). Cell type and time point are not known.

This clonotype was recorded many times. The chain combines TRBV4-2 with TRBJ1-5, with 9 bases that match TRBD1. Germline V gene lookup returns CDR1 LGHNA and CDR2 YNFKEQ. V was clipped by 5 bases and J by 7 bases; unmatched bases: 6. This CDR3 has 14 amino acids. The CDR3 spells CASSRTGVGQPQHF. CDR3 coding DNA: TGTGCCAGCAGCAGGACAGGGGTGGGCCAGCCCCAGCATTTT.

There are many counts of this clonotype. This rearrangement joins TRBV2 to TRBJ2-4; TRBD1 might be the D (6 bases). V was trimmed by 6 bases and J by 2 bases, leaving 20 bases between them. The CDR3 covers 17 residues. Germline V gene lookup returns CDR1 SNHLY and CDR2 FYNNEI. CDR3 loop: CASRETQGQEPKNIQYF. CDR3 nucleotide sequence: TGTGCCAGCAGAGAAACTCAGGGACAAGAACCCAAAAACATTCAGTACTTC.

This clonotype was observed a few times. CDR3 nucleotide sequence: TGTGCCAGTAGTATGTGGTACGGATCCAATGAGCAGTTCTTC. It yields the protein CASSMWYGSNEQFF. The chain joins TRBV19 to TRBJ2-1, with no clear D. V dropped 3 bases and J dropped 6 bases, with 12 bases sitting between them. CDR3 size: 14 residues. Germline V gives CDR1 LNHDA, CDR2 SQIVND (reference sequence).

This clonotype was detected a few times. The chain employs TRBV5-1 and TRBJ2-5, with D perhaps TRBD1 (6 bases). V was clipped by 4 bases and J by 1 base, with 17 bases between them. Germline V gene lookup returns CDR1 SGHRS and CDR2 YFSETQ. This CDR3 is built from 16 residues. In DNA form, the CDR3 reads TGCGCCAGCAGCAGATTGACAGGCGCTAGCCAAGAGACCCAGTACTTC. Its protein product is CASSRLTGASQETQYF.

The chain recombines TRBV4-3 with TRBJ2-3, with D maybe TRBD2 (5 bases). V lost 4 bases, J lost 6 bases, and 14 bases lay in between. This CDR3 has 14 residues. CDR1 and CDR2 from the germline V gene are LGHNA and YSLEER. This chain's CDR3 is CASSPGQPGDTQYF. As DNA, the CDR3 is TGCGCCAGCAGCCCGGGCCAGCCGGGGGATACGCAGTATTTT.

The chain joins TRBV3-1 to TRBJ2-2; weak D call: TRBD2 (5 bases). Trimming pared 4 bases from V and 1 base from J, leaving 10 bases between. This CDR3 comprises 15 residues. The V gene's germline CDR1 is LGHDT and CDR2 YNNKEL (reference sequence). CDR3 sequence reads: CASSRSAGNTGELFF. For the CDR3, the DNA is TGTGCCAGCAGCCGTTCTGCGGGGAACACCGGGGAGCTGTTTTTT. Looking up the rest from reference TRBV3-1 and TRBJ2-2 gives the full variable domain: DTAVSQTPKYLVTQMGNDKSIKCEQNLGHDTMYWYKQDSKKFLKIMFSYNNKELIINETVPNRFSPKSPDKAHLNLHINSLELGDSAVYFCASSRSAGNTGELFFGEGSRLTVL.

This clonotype was seen repeatedly, ten times or more. The rearrangement uses TRBV4-2 and TRBJ1-1; D remains unclear. The length of the CDR3 is 16 residues. V was cut by 3 bases and J by 4 bases, with 18 bases left in between. Germline CDR1 and CDR2: LGHNA and YNFKEQ. In DNA, the CDR3 is TGTGCCAGCAGCCAGAGGCAGGACCCTTGGTCCACTGAAGCTTTCTTT. Translation: CASSQRQDPWSTEAFF.